One and the same sample provided the 3 T cell receptor beta chains below, sequenced in a study of blood T cells in healthy people across ages. A second about 7 to 11 cycle PCR used barcoded and J-beta primers. One entry per CDR3 protein results from TCRdb running MiXCR on the 5' RACE reads. The sample includes 780,000 or so distinct CDR3 sequences, 56% of them seen just once. Sequencing input: blood. Every receptor here comes from a man aged 35 to 55 in good health.

The rearrangement uses TRBV29-1 and TRBJ2-4; 9 nucleotides agree with TRBD1. This CDR3 spans 12 amino acids. Germline CDR1 and CDR2: SQVTM and ANQGSEA. V was pared by 7 bases and J by 6 bases, with 4 bases of the junction left unmatched. CDR3 protein: CSALTGGNIQYF. The DNA for the CDR3 is TGCAGCGCTCTGACAGGGGGAAACATTCAGTACTTC.

The chain links TRBV9 to TRBJ1-4; D not certain. Germline V lookup: CDR1 SGDLS, CDR2 YYNGEE. Trimming took 4 bases from V and 0 from J, leaving 16 bases between them. This CDR3 region has 17 residues. CDR3 nucleotides: TGTGCCAGCAGCCCAAGAACCCATGTGGCAACTAATGAAAAACTGTTTTTT. It codes for CASSPRTHVATNEKLFF.

This chain links TRBV2 with TRBJ2-7; 7 nucleotides agree with TRBD1. This CDR3 is 14 amino acids long. V trimming: 6 bases; J trimming: 0 bases; junction bases outside the gene matches: 5. CDR1 and CDR2 (germline): SNHLY, FYNNEI. The CDR3 DNA reads as TGTGCCAGCAGGGACAGGTCGAACTCCTACGAGCAGTACTTC. Translation: CASRDRSNSYEQYF.